This paragraph covers one T cell receptor beta chain sequence. About 0.5 to 1 ug RNA was reverse transcribed with random hexamers. The CDR3 of TCR beta was amplified by immunoSEQ multiplex PCR across 54 Vbeta and 13 Jbeta. MiXCR, applied by TCRdb to the immunoSEQ multiplex PCR reads, yields one record per CDR3 protein. Here the sample spans some 60,000 distinct CDR3 sequences, approximately 94% being singletons. The V end was cut by 0 bases, the J end by 4 bases, with 13 bases between. The CDR3 is 16 residues long. CDR1 MNHEY and CDR2 SVGEGT come from the germline V gene. This sample is part of a study of CD8 T cells in Susac syndrome. Sequencing of TCR beta drew on CD8+ and CD4+ T cells from blood. Controls were healthy donors chosen to match patients in age and sex. Negative isolation was applied to CD8+ and CD4+ T cells, and FACS enrichment was applied to TEMRA cells.

This clonotype was obtained from a human donor in good health. The rearrangement uses TRBV6-2 or TRBV6-3 and TRBJ2-1, with D perhaps TRBD1 or TRBD2 (7 bases each). Sequenced sample: CD8+ T cells from PBMCs. The CDR3 spells CASSYSPGGQYNEQFF. The DNA for the CDR3 is TGTGCCAGCAGTTACTCCCCGGGGGGACAGTACAATGAGCAGTTCTTC.